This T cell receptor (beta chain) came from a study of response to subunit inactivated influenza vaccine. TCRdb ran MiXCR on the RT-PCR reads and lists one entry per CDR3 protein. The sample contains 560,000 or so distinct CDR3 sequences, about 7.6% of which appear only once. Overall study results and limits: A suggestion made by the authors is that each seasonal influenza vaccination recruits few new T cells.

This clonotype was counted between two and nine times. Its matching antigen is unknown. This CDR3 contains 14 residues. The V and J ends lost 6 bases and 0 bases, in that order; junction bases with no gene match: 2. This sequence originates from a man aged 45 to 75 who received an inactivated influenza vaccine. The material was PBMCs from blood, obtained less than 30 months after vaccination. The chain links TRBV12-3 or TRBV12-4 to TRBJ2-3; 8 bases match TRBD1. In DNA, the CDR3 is TGTGCCAGCAGGGACAGGGCTAGCACAGATACGCAGTATTTT. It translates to CASRDRASTDTQYF.